This TCR beta chain was documented in a study of T cell changes during pregnancy in multiple sclerosis. Using immunoSEQ multiplex PCR, the repertoire was profiled, and TCRdb retains in-frame clones only, with some absent. The sample contains tens of thousands of clones, about nine tenths of which appear only once. The CDR3 has 16 amino acids. The source material was peripheral blood, sampled in the first trimester of pregnancy. The origin of this receptor is a female donor with multiple sclerosis, enrolled in a pregnancy study. The chain joins TRBV21-1 to TRBJ2-4; the D call in the table, TRBD2, was not verified against the DNA. TRBV21-1 is marked as a pseudogene. The CDR3 bases are TGTGCCAGTCCAGACGGCGGGAATCTAGCCAAAAACATTCAGTACTTC. This sequence encodes CASPDGGNLAKNIQYF.